Sequencing of this T cell receptor (beta chain) was carried out in a study of T-cell reconstitution after alpha-beta-depleted transplantation in children. Findings of the study overall: There were reportedly several hundred expanded graft clones from which alpha-beta T cells came about two months after transplant. A year had passed since transplant, and T-cell counts and diversity by then came mostly from newly produced T cells.

The CDR3 is 12 residues long. Between the trimmed V and J ends, which lost 7 bases and 7 bases, there was a span of 13 bases. Unique molecular identifiers tagged the TCRbeta library. TCRdb analysed the PCR reads with MiXCR anew, one entry per CDR3 protein. The table records roughly 310,000 distinct CDR3 sequences, 20% to 30% of them present only once. In regard to this clonotype: Its specificity is unknown.

This rearrangement joins TRBV12-3 or TRBV12-4 to TRBJ1-1, with TRBD1 as a possible D gene (5 bases). The input for sequencing was PBMCs, mostly from graft donor cells, taken 180 days after TCRalphabeta/CD19-depleted stem cell transplant. The clonotype comes from a male patient between 10 and 17 years old who had a stem cell transplant for acute lymphoblastic leukemia, so the T cells may come from the graft donor. The CDR3 protein is CASTPSTVEAFF. For the CDR3, the DNA is TGTGCCAGCACCCCATCGACAGTTGAAGCTTTCTTT.